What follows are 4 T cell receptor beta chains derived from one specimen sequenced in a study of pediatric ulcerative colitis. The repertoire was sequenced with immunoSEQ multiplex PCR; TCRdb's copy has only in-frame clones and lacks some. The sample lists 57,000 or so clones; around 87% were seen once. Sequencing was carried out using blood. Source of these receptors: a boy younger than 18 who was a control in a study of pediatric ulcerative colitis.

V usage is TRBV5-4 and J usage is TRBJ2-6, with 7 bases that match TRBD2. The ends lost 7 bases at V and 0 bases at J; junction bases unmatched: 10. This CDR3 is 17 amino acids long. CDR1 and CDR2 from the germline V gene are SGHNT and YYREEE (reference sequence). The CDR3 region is CASPGAGVGSGANVLTF. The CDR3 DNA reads TGTGCCAGCCCCGGCGCGGGGGTAGGCTCTGGGGCCAACGTCCTGACTTTC.

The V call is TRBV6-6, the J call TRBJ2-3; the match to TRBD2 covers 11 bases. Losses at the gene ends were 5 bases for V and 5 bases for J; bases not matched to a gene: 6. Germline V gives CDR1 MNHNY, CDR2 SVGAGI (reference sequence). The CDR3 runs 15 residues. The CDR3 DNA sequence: TGTGCCAGCAGTGACGGGACTAGCGGAGGAGATACGCAGTATTTT. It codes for CASSDGTSGGDTQYF.

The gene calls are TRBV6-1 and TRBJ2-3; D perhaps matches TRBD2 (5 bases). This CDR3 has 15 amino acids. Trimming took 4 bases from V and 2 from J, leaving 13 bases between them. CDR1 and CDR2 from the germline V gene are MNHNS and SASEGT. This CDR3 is CASSGKAELTDTQYF. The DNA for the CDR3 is TGTGCCAGCAGTGGGAAAGCGGAACTCACAGATACGCAGTATTTT.

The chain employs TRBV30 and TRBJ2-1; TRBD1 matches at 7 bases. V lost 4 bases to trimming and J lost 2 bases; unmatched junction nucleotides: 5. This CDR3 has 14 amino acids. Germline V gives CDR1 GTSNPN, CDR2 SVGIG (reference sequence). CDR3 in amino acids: CAWTRGGAYNEQFF. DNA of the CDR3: TGTGCCTGGACACGAGGGGGCGCCTACAATGAGCAGTTCTTC.